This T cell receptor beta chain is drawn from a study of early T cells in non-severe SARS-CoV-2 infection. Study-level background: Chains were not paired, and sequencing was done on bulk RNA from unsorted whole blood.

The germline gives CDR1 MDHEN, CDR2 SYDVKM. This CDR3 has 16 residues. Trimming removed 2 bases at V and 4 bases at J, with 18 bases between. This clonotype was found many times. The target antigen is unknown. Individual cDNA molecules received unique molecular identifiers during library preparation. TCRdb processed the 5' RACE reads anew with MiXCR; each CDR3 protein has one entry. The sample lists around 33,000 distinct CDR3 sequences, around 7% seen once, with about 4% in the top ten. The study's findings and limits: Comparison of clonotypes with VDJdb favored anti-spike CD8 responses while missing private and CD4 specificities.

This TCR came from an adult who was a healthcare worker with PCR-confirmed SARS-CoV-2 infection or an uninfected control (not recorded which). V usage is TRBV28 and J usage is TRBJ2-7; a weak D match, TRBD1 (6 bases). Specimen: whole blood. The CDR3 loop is CASSLNGDTIRYEQYF. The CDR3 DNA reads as TGTGCCAGCAGTTTAAACGGGGACACAATCCGATACGAGCAGTACTTC.